This is a list of T cell receptor beta chains from one sample in a study of blood T cell repertoires in COVID-19. TCRdb's copy holds only in-frame clones and misses some; the assay was immunoSEQ multiplex PCR. The sample shows 150,000 to 200,000 clones, approximately 85% of them seen only once. Sequencing was performed on peripheral blood. Receptor source: a woman aged 60-70 years with acute or convalescent COVID-19. Each CDR3 is given with its conserved first and last residue. The D gene is left open where the match is weak. Not all rows give a size; the values are once, few, many and, for expanded clones, a class.

J gene: TRBJ1-2; D gene: .; clone size: few; V gene: TRBV6-2/TRBV6-3; CDR3 DNA: TGTGCCAGCAGTGGGACACGGATAAACTATGGCTACACCTTC; CDR3 protein: CASSGTRINYGYTF
J gene: TRBJ1-4; D gene: TRBD1; clone size: .; V gene: TRBV7-9; CDR3 DNA: TGTGCCAGCAGCTTAGGAGGGGGCTTTGAAAAACTGTTTTTT; CDR3 protein: CASSLGGGFEKLFF
J gene: TRBJ2-1; D gene: .; clone size: .; V gene: TRBV21-1; CDR3 DNA: TGTGCCAGCAGCCAGCTGGGAGCGGGAGGCCGCTACAATGAGCAGTTCTTC; CDR3 protein: CASSQLGAGGRYNEQFF
J gene: TRBJ2-5; D gene: TRBD2; clone size: .; V gene: TRBV27; CDR3 DNA: TGTGCCAGCAGTTTATCGGCACTAGCGGGAGAGACCCAGTACTTC; CDR3 protein: CASSLSALAGETQYF
J gene: TRBJ2-3; D gene: TRBD2; clone size: .; V gene: TRBV7-2; CDR3 DNA: TGTGCCAGCAGCCGTACTAGCGGGAGTACAGATACGCAGTATTTT; CDR3 protein: CASSRTSGSTDTQYF
J gene: TRBJ1-1; D gene: .; clone size: once; V gene: TRBV3-1/TRBV3-2; CDR3 DNA: TGTGCCAGCAGCCCGGGGGGAGTGAACACTGAAGCTTTCTTT; CDR3 protein: CASSPGGVNTEAFF
J gene: TRBJ2-7; D gene: .; clone size: .; V gene: TRBV2; CDR3 DNA: TGTGCCAGCAGTATTCTCGGCGGGTCGGTTTCTAACGAGCAGTACTTC; CDR3 protein: CASSILGGSVSNEQYF
J gene: TRBJ2-5; D gene: TRBD1; clone size: .; V gene: TRBV5-5; CDR3 DNA: TGTGCCAGCAGCTTGGTAGGGGGCTCAGGCCAAGAGACCCAGTACTTC; CDR3 protein: CASSLVGGSGQETQYF
J gene: TRBJ2-1; D gene: .; clone size: few; V gene: TRBV7-3; CDR3 DNA: TGTGCCAGCAGCTTATTCCCCTCGGACATAGATGAGCAGTTCTTC; CDR3 protein: CASSLFPSDIDEQFF
J gene: TRBJ2-4; D gene: .; clone size: .; V gene: TRBV28; CDR3 DNA: TGTGCCAGCAGCCCTCCTAGACCCTCCCGAGGCATTCAGTACTTC; CDR3 protein: CASSPPRPSRGIQYF
J gene: TRBJ1-1; D gene: .; clone size: .; V gene: TRBV10-1; CDR3 DNA: TGCGCCAGCAGACAGGGTCCTAACACTGAAGCTTTCTTT; CDR3 protein: CASRQGPNTEAFF